These T cell receptor beta chains were read from a single sample in a study of beta chain features in type 1 diabetes. Method: immunoSEQ multiplex PCR; TCRdb's copy keeps in-frame clones and lacks some. The repertoire has 200,000 to 300,000 clones, about 14% of them found once; the top ten carry about 0.024%. Sequencing was carried out using naive CD4+ T cells from blood. The origin of the receptors is a woman aged 40 to 50 in good health. Both conserved end residues are part of each CDR3. A D gene is named only where the DNA matches it firmly. Part of the rows lack a size; the others show once, few, many or a class for expanded clones.

>TRBD2|NA|TRBJ2-3|TRBV9
TGTGCCAGCAGCGTAGAGGATCGGAAGGGACTAGCGGGGACAGATACGCAGTATTTT
CASSVEDRKGLAGTDTQYF
>TRBD1|NA|TRBJ2-5|TRBV5-1
TGCGCCAGCAGCCTACGAGGGGGCGAGACCCAGTACTTC
CASSLRGGETQYF
>TRBD2|few|TRBJ2-7|TRBV7-2
TGTGCCAGCACCGAAGGGGGACTAGCGTCGTACGAGCAGTACTTC
CASTEGGLASYEQYF
>NA|many|TRBJ1-2|TRBV29-1
TGCAGCGTTGAAGAGAGGCTCCATGGCTACACCTTC
CSVEERLHGYTF
>NA|few|TRBJ1-1|TRBV29-1
TGCAGCGTTGGACATTATGGTGAAGCTTTCTTT
CSVGHYGEAFF
>TRBD2|few|TRBJ2-5|TRBV6-6
TGTGCCAGCAGTTACTCGACTAGCGGGGGTTACTTC
CASSYSTSGGYF
>NA|NA|TRBJ1-5|TRBV5-1
TGCGCCAGCAGCTGGGGGGGATCAGAACCCAATCAGCCCCAGCATTTT
CASSWGGSEPNQPQHF
>TRBD1|NA|TRBJ2-1|TRBV7-9
TGTGCCAGCGCAGGACGACAGGGAATTAATGAGCAGTTCTTC
CASAGRQGINEQFF
>NA|few|TRBJ2-5|TRBV9
TGTGCCAGCAGCCGGCGGGACTCAGAGACCCAGTACTTC
CASSRRDSETQYF
>TRBD2|few|TRBJ2-5|TRBV7-2
TGTGCCAGCAGCCTCGGGGGGGGAGAGACCCAGTACTTC
CASSLGGGETQYF
>NA|few|TRBJ1-5|TRBV7-9
TGTGCCAGCAGCTTAGCGCTAGGGGGATATAGCAATCAGCCCCAGCATTTT
CASSLALGGYSNQPQHF
>TRBD1|few|TRBJ1-2|TRBV6-6
TGTGCCAGCAATACAGCCCAGGGGGATGGCTACACCTTC
CASNTAQGDGYTF
>TRBD1|NA|TRBJ2-7|TRBV7-2
TGTGCCAGCAGCTTGGCCACAGGGGGCATATACGAGCAGTACTTC
CASSLATGGIYEQYF
>NA|few|TRBJ1-2|TRBV5-1
TGCGCCAGCAGCTTTGGAGGAGATAACTATGGCTACACCTTC
CASSFGGDNYGYTF
>TRBD2|NA|TRBJ2-6|TRBV6-6
TGTGCCAGCAGTGCCGGGGGGAGGTCCAACGTCCTGACTTTC
CASSAGGRSNVLTF
>TRBD1|few|TRBJ2-5|TRBV18
TGTGCCAGCTCACAAGACAGGGGAGCTTGGACCCAGTACTTC
CASSQDRGAWTQYF
>NA|NA|TRBJ1-6|TRBV7-9
TGTGCCAGCAGCTTGTTCGACAGTGATAATTCACCCCTCCACTTT
CASSLFDSDNSPLHF
>NA|few|TRBJ2-3|TRBV5-6
TGTGCCAGCAGCTTGGGACAAGATACGCAGTATTTT
CASSLGQDTQYF
>NA|NA|TRBJ2-7|TRBV7-9
TGTGCCAGCAGCTTAGTGGCAGGGAACGAGTACTTC
CASSLVAGNEYF
>TRBD1|NA|TRBJ2-7|TRBV13
TGTGCCAGCAGCCCGACAGGGTCCTACGAGCAGTACTTC
CASSPTGSYEQYF
>TRBD1|few|TRBJ1-1|TRBV14
TGTGCCAGCAGCCAACCGGACAGGGCCACAACTGAAGCTTTCTTT
CASSQPDRATTEAFF
>TRBD2|few|TRBJ2-2|TRBV15
TGTGCCACCAGCAGAATCCAACTAGCGGGGGTCCTCACCGGGGAGCTGTTTTTT
CATSRIQLAGVLTGELFF
>NA|NA|TRBJ1-2|TRBV15
TGTGCCACCAGCAGAGATCACAGCTATGGCTACACCTTC
CATSRDHSYGYTF
>NA|NA|TRBJ2-1|TRBV7-8
TGTGCCAGCAGTCTAGCCCGGCGGGCCTACAATGAGCAGTTCTTC
CASSLARRAYNEQFF
>NA|NA|TRBJ1-1|TRBV6-5
TGTGCCAGCAGTCCACGGGGGGGGACTGAAGCTTTCTTT
CASSPRGGTEAFF
>TRBD2|few|TRBJ2-3|TRBV6-5
TGTGCCAGCAGTTACCTAGCGGGTTGGACAGATACGCAGTATTTT
CASSYLAGWTDTQYF
>NA|NA|TRBJ2-3|TRBV18
TGTGCCAGCTCACTGAGGAGCACAGATACGCAGTATTTT
CASSLRSTDTQYF
>NA|NA|TRBJ1-4|TRBV10-3
TGTGCCATCACACAGGTTCTTAATGAAAAACTGTTTTTT
CAITQVLNEKLFF
>TRBD1|few|TRBJ1-1|TRBV29-1
TGCAGCGTTGACACCGACAGGGGACTCTCCTTCACTGAAGCTTTCTTT
CSVDTDRGLSFTEAFF